The rows below give T cell receptor beta chains drawn from one sample of a study of OX40 agonist ivuxolimab in advanced cancers. The table came from immunoSEQ multiplex PCR; TCRdb's copy has only in-frame clones and leaves some out. The sample lists about 24,000 clones; approximately 82% were seen once. The material was CD4+ or CD8+ T cells sorted from blood, obtained in a trial of the OX40 agonist ivuxolimab. Receptors were obtained from an adult with an advanced solid tumor such as melanoma, head and neck, liver or kidney cancer. Both conserved end residues are part of each CDR3. The order of the fields is D gene, V gene, clone size, J gene, CDR3 protein, CDR3 DNA. A D gene is named only where the DNA matches it firmly. Clone size is shown for a subset of rows, as once, few, many or a class of expanded clone.

TRBD1,TRBV27,NA,TRBJ2-1,CASSFYSTGGYEQFF,TGTGCCAGCAGTTTCTACTCGACAGGGGGTTATGAGCAGTTCTTC
NA,TRBV27,few,TRBJ1-1,CASSWTENTEAFF,TGTGCCAGCAGTTGGACAGAGAACACTGAAGCTTTCTTT
NA,TRBV27,NA,TRBJ1-1,CASSLQGEAFF,TGTGCCAGCAGTTTACAGGGTGAAGCTTTCTTT
TRBD2,TRBV29-1,NA,TRBJ2-7,CSVERLAGNYEQYF,TGCAGCGTTGAGAGGTTAGCGGGAAACTACGAGCAGTACTTC
NA,TRBV7-7,NA,TRBJ2-1,CASSLSPSSYNEQFF,TGTGCTAGCAGCTTAAGCCCAAGCTCCTACAATGAGCAGTTCTTC
TRBD1,TRBV9,NA,TRBJ1-2,CASSPDRGGEGYTF,TGTGCCAGCAGCCCAGACAGGGGCGGGGAGGGCTACACCTTC
NA,TRBV7-2,NA,TRBJ2-5,CASSLAPWTVYQETQYF,TGTGCCAGCAGCTTAGCCCCCTGGACCGTGTACCAAGAGACCCAGTACTTC
TRBD2,TRBV7-3,NA,TRBJ2-1,CASSLAGGPEEQFF,TGTGCCAGCAGTTTAGCGGGAGGGCCAGAAGAGCAGTTCTTC
NA,TRBV29-1,NA,TRBJ2-1,CSVEGTLSSYNEQFF,TGCAGCGTTGAGGGCACCCTGAGCTCCTACAATGAGCAGTTCTTC
NA,TRBV5-1,NA,TRBJ2-5,CASSLVPGTETQYF,TGCGCCAGCAGCTTGGTCCCAGGGACAGAGACCCAGTACTTC
NA,TRBV10-1,NA,TRBJ1-2,CASSEVRTGGYTF,TGCGCCAGCAGTGAGGTACGGACTGGTGGCTACACCTTC
NA,TRBV2,NA,TRBJ2-7,CASSGLEGVVYEQYF,TGTGCCAGCAGTGGTCTGGAAGGGGTTGTCTACGAGCAGTACTTC
NA,TRBV10-3,once,TRBJ2-3,CAISESKADTQYF,TGTGCCATCAGTGAGTCCAAGGCAGATACGCAGTATTTT
NA,TRBV7-4,NA,TRBJ2-3,CASSWKAGTPRSETDTQYF,TGTGCCAGCAGCTGGAAAGCTGGGACGCCGAGATCAGAAACAGATACGCAGTATTTT
TRBD1,TRBV7-3,NA,TRBJ2-5,CASSLIPGQGETQYF,TGTGCCAGCAGCTTAATCCCGGGACAGGGAGAGACCCAGTACTTC
NA,TRBV7-7,NA,TRBJ2-2,CASSPTSSRGTGELFF,TGTGCTAGCAGCCCCACTAGCAGCCGGGGCACCGGGGAGCTGTTTTTT
TRBD2,TRBV7-2,NA,TRBJ2-7,CASSPTLGTSSAREQYF,TGTGCCAGCAGTCCTACCCTCGGGACTAGCTCCGCTCGAGAGCAGTACTTC
TRBD2,TRBV4-2,once,TRBJ2-1,CASSQGLAGGRDEQFF,TGTGCCAGCAGCCAAGGACTAGCGGGAGGCCGGGATGAGCAGTTCTTC
NA,TRBV5-4,NA,TRBJ2-7,CASSLDPDEQYF,TGTGCCAGCAGCTTGGACCCCGACGAGCAGTACTTC
NA,TRBV5-1,once,TRBJ1-4,CASSLESEGGKLFF,TGCGCCAGCAGCTTGGAGTCGGAGGGTGGGAAACTGTTTTTT
NA,TRBV9,large,TRBJ1-4,CASSVGSRGEKLFF,TGTGCCAGCAGCGTAGGATCTCGGGGGGAAAAACTGTTTTTT
NA,TRBV5-1,NA,TRBJ2-5,CASSNGLEETQYF,TGCGCCAGCAGCAACGGGTTAGAAGAGACCCAGTACTTC
NA,TRBV11-1,once,TRBJ2-7,CASSLAGRFGSYEQYF,TGTGCCAGCAGCTTAGCGGGAAGGTTCGGCTCCTACGAGCAGTACTTC
NA,TRBV5-6,NA,TRBJ2-2,CASSFYTGELFF,TGTGCCAGCAGCTTTTACACCGGGGAGCTGTTTTTT
NA,TRBV11-2,NA,TRBJ2-7,CASSFFRQDSYEQYF,TGTGCCAGCAGTTTCTTTAGGCAGGACTCCTACGAGCAGTACTTC
NA,TRBV4-1,NA,TRBJ2-7,CASSHESYEQYF,TGCGCCAGCAGCCACGAGAGTTACGAGCAGTACTTC
NA,TRBV7-7,NA,TRBJ2-2,CASSLARELTGELFF,TGTGCTAGCAGCTTAGCACGGGAGCTCACCGGGGAGCTGTTTTTT
TRBD1,TRBV27,NA,TRBJ2-1,CASGPGMGQGRDEQFF,TGTGCCAGCGGCCCGGGCATGGGACAGGGGCGAGATGAGCAGTTCTTC
NA,TRBV5-1,NA,TRBJ2-2,CASSFGLADSTAELFF,TGCGCCAGCAGCTTTGGGCTAGCAGACTCCACCGCGGAGCTGTTTTTT
NA,TRBV30,NA,TRBJ2-1,CAWSQGLYNEQFF,TGTGCCTGGAGCCAGGGTCTCTACAATGAGCAGTTCTTC
NA,TRBV7-6,NA,TRBJ2-2,CASSFRVTGELFF,TGTGCCAGCAGCTTCAGGGTCACCGGGGAGCTGTTTTTT
TRBD1,TRBV14,NA,TRBJ2-7,CASSLEGQGDEQYF,TGTGCCAGCAGCCTAGAGGGGCAGGGGGACGAGCAGTACTTC
NA,TRBV27,NA,TRBJ2-5,CATQETQYF,TGTGCCACCCAAGAGACCCAGTACTTC
TRBD1,TRBV7-6,NA,TRBJ1-2,CASSLTGTGLLGYTF,TGTGCCAGCAGCTTAACCGGGACAGGGCTACTGGGCTACACCTTC
TRBD1,TRBV6-4,NA,TRBJ2-2,CASRNRGDTGELFF,TGTGCCAGCAGAAACAGGGGCGACACCGGGGAGCTGTTTTTT
NA,TRBV28,NA,TRBJ1-1,CASSLWGGTEAFF,TGTGCCAGCAGCCTCTGGGGAGGCACTGAAGCTTTCTTT
NA,TRBV10-1,NA,TRBJ2-1,CAKTGQFF,TGCGCCAAAACTGGGCAGTTCTTC
NA,TRBV13,NA,TRBJ2-7,CASSPGTSYEQYF,TGTGCCAGCAGCCCTGGGACTTCCTACGAGCAGTACTTC
NA,TRBV15,NA,TRBJ2-1,CATSRTADPSDNEQFF,TGTGCCACCAGCAGGACGGCGGACCCCAGCGACAATGAGCAGTTCTTC
NA,TRBV25-1,once,TRBJ1-2,CAPRSMLWGSYGYTF,TGTGCCCCTAGATCTATGCTTTGGGGGAGCTATGGCTACACCTTC
NA,TRBV27,NA,TRBJ2-5,CASSLLGEEETQYF,TGTGCCAGCAGTTTATTAGGGGAGGAAGAGACCCAGTACTTC
NA,TRBV5-6,NA,TRBJ2-7,CASSFRQPPEQYF,TGTGCCAGCAGCTTCCGACAGCCGCCGGAGCAGTACTTC